The 12 T cell receptor beta chains reported below all come from one sample, sequenced in a study of blood T cells in healthy people across ages. A second about 6 to 12 cycle PCR used barcoded and J-beta primers. TCRdb ran MiXCR on the 5' RACE reads and lists one entry per CDR3 protein. The sample holds 1.8 million or so distinct CDR3 sequences; about two fifths are singletons and the top ten take 20% to 25%. The sequenced sample consisted of blood. Receptors originate from a human donor in good health.

This clonotype came up many times. The CDR3 spells CASSLDRNYEQYF. The CDR3 DNA reads as TGTGCCAGCAGCCTCGACAGGAACTACGAGCAGTACTTC. The V and J genes are TRBV7-2 and TRBJ2-7, with D perhaps matching TRBD1 (6 bases). The V gene lost 5 bases and the J gene lost 3 bases, with 11 bases spanning the gap. Germline V CDR1 and CDR2: SGHTA, FQGNSA. The CDR3 has 13 residues. The variable domain in full, completed from reference TRBV7-2 and TRBJ2-7, reads GAGVSQSPSNKVTEKGKDVELRCDPISGHTALYWYRQSLGQGLEFLIYFQGNSAPDKSGLPSDRFSAERTGGSVSTLTIQRTQQEDSAVYLCASSLDRNYEQYFGPGTRLTVT.

This clonotype has only a few counts. V is TRBV6-1 and J is TRBJ1-2; D gene unclear. The germline gives CDR1 MNHNS, CDR2 SASEGT. The germline V and J ends were trimmed by 4 bases and 4 bases, with 10 bases remaining between them. The CDR3 sequence is 13 residues long. The CDR3 bases are TGTGCCAGCAGTGTTGGCAGCCCCTATGGCTACACCTTC. This sequence encodes CASSVGSPYGYTF.

The chain is built from TRBV6-5 and TRBJ1-5; 9 nucleotides align to TRBD1. Germline CDR1 and CDR2: MNHEY and SVGAGI. The CDR3 runs to 15 residues. V was clipped by 2 bases and J by 3 bases; unmatched bases: 2. This chain's CDR3 is CASSYRQGVNQPQHF. The CDR3 nucleotides are TGTGCCAGCAGTTACAGACAGGGGGTCAATCAGCCCCAGCATTTT.

The CDR3 DNA reads TGCGCCAGCAGCTTGGGGACAGGCACCGGGAATGAGCAGTTCTTC. This sequence encodes CASSLGTGTGNEQFF. The V and J genes are TRBV5-1 and TRBJ2-1, with TRBD1 identical over 7 bases. Unmatched junction bases numbered 7, after V lost 0 bases and J lost 7 bases. Germline V gives CDR1 SGHRS, CDR2 YFSETQ. This CDR3 contains 15 residues.

The V call is TRBV7-2, the J call TRBJ2-1; 9 nucleotides align to TRBD2. J was trimmed by 4 bases and V by 5 bases; bases with no gene match: 6. Per germline, CDR1 SGHTA and CDR2 FQGNSA. The CDR3 spans 15 residues. The CDR3 is CASSPDAGGYNEQFF. CDR3 nucleotides: TGTGCCAGCAGCCCGGACGCGGGGGGGTACAATGAGCAGTTCTTC.

This clonotype was counted a few times. V and J are TRBV7-9 and TRBJ1-2, with D possibly matching TRBD1 (5 bases). This CDR3 spans 12 amino acids. Trimming cost V 10 bases and J 4 bases, with 13 bases left between them. Germline V gives CDR1 SEHNR, CDR2 FQNEAQ (reference sequence). Written as DNA, the CDR3 is TGTGCCACCCTGGGGCAGGGCTATGGCTACACCTTC. It yields the protein CATLGQGYGYTF.

This clonotype has more than one count but fewer than ten. The chain uses TRBV7-9 and TRBJ2-3, with D possibly being TRBD1 or TRBD2 (5 bases each). Trimming took off 5 bases at V and 8 bases at J, with 14 bases between the two ends. Germline loops: CDR1 SEHNR, CDR2 FQNEAQ (reference sequence). The CDR3 is 13 residues long. The CDR3: CASSAGTLITQYF. The CDR3 nucleotides read TGTGCCAGCAGCGCCGGGACCTTGATTACGCAGTATTTT.

This chain joins TRBV12-3 or TRBV12-4 and TRBJ1-6, with TRBD1 matching 8 bases. With V trimmed by 3 bases and J by 6 bases, 4 bases remained unmatched. The CDR3 totals 15 residues. This CDR3 reads CASSFRRGLNSPLHF. The CDR3 DNA is TGTGCCAGCAGTTTCCGCAGGGGGCTTAATTCACCCCTCCACTTT.

Regarding this clonotype: This may be a read error: a much more frequent sequence differs by one nucleotide. This chain joins TRBV14 and TRBJ2-5; D might be TRBD1 (5 bases). The CDR3 is made up of 13 amino acids. Germline V gene sequence: CDR1 SGHDN, CDR2 FVKESK. CDR3 coding DNA: TGTGCCGGCAGCCGACAGAACCAAGAGACCCAGTACTTC. Translating it yields CAGSRQNQETQYF.

The J gene is TRBJ1-2, the V gene TRBV12-3 or TRBV12-4, with no clear D. V shed 4 bases and J shed 4 bases, with 13 bases lying between them. The length of the CDR3 is 14 residues. CDR3 sequence (DNA): TGTGCCAGCAGTTCTAGTCCGGACGGCTATGGCTACACCTTC. It encodes CASSSSPDGYGYTF.

In its sample, this clonotype was seen a few times. The V and J genes are TRBV28 and TRBJ2-7; 8 nucleotides match TRBD2. Germline V gene data show CDR1 as MDHEN and CDR2 as SYDVKM. This CDR3 region has 16 residues. The V and J ends lost 4 bases and 3 bases, in that order; junction bases with no gene match: 11. The DNA for the CDR3 is TGTGCCAGCAGTTCTCCCGGGGGGGAATCTTTCTACGAGCAGTACTTC. Residues: CASSSPGGESFYEQYF.

The chain recombines TRBV15 with TRBJ1-4; D is perhaps TRBD1 (5 bases). The CDR3 length is 18 residues. The ends were cut back, 4 bases at V and 2 bases at J, with 20 bases in the middle. Germline CDR1 LNHNV, CDR2 YYDKDF (reference sequence). The DNA of the CDR3 is TGTGCCACCAGCACGCCACCCGGGGGGAGTGCTACTAATGAAAAACTGTTTTTT. Its protein product is CATSTPPGGSATNEKLFF.